This TCR beta chain was captured in a study of cytomegalovirus exposure and HLA in healthy donors. This cohort consisted of healthy bone marrow donors. A note on this clone: As yet, its antigen is unknown.

Overall study findings and caveats: For cytomegalovirus status, the classifier reportedly gave diagnoses with high specificity and sensitivity. In vitro data verified a few CMV-associated chains as specific for CMV antigens. Relative to equally common others, HLA-associated TCR beta chains showed greater clonal expansion in a later analysis.

V lost 6 bases and J 1 base, leaving 6 bases between the germline ends. This CDR3 comprises 12 residues. Germline V CDR1 and CDR2: ENHRY, SYGVKD. The PCR used 60 Vbeta and 13 Jbeta primers. Data came from immunoSEQ multiplex PCR; TCRdb stores just in-frame clones and leaves some out. The sample yields about 240,000 clones, around 81% seen once. The sample consisted of PBMCs. The rearrangement joins TRBV10-3 to TRBJ1-1, with D possibly being TRBD1 (5 bases). The source of this sequence is a woman aged 60-75 years in good health and CMV-seropositive. The CDR3 spells CAIRGENTEAFF. The CDR3 DNA sequence: TGTGCCATCAGAGGGGAGAACACTGAAGCTTTCTTT.